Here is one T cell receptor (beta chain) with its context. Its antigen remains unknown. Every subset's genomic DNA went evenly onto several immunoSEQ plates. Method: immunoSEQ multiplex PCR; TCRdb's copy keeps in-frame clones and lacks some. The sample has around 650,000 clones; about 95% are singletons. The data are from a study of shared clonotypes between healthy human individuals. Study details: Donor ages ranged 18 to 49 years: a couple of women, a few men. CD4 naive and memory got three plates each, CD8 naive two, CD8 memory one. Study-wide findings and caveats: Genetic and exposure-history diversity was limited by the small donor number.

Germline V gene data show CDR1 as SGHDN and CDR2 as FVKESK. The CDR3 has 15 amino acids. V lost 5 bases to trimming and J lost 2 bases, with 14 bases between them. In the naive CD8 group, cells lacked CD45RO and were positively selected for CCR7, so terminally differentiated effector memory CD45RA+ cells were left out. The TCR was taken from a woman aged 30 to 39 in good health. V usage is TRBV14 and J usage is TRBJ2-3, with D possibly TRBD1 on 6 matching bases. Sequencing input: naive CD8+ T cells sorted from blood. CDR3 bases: TGTGCCAGCAGCTACCTACAGGGATTCACAGATACGCAGTATTTT. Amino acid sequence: CASSYLQGFTDTQYF.